In this sample, the clone carrying this TCR beta chain turned up many times. Its specificity is unknown. The data derive from a study of T-cell reconstitution after alpha-beta-depleted transplantation in children. Points from the study as a whole: Two months or so post-transplant, alpha-beta T cells reportedly derived from several hundred expanded graft clones. Surviving thymic progenitors and recipient T cells were the source of high TCRbeta diversity at day 60 in some patients. T-cell numbers and diversity one year post-transplant derived largely from freshly generated T cells.

The authors prepared the TCRbeta library with unique molecular identifiers. Via MiXCR, TCRdb re-called the PCR reads, giving one row per CDR3 protein. Of some 550,000 distinct CDR3 sequences listed, 23% are singletons. The sequence derives from a boy in the first two years of life who had a stem cell transplant for acute myeloid leukemia, so the T cells may come from the graft donor. Sequencing was performed on PBMCs, mostly from graft donor cells, taken 360 days after TCRalphabeta/CD19-depleted stem cell transplant.

The CDR3 loop reads CASSQALAGGTRTDTQYF. Written as DNA, the CDR3 is TGCGCCAGCAGCCAAGCCTTAGCGGGGGGCACACGCACAGATACGCAGTATTTT. The chain uses TRBV4-3 and TRBJ2-3; TRBD2 matches 10 bases. CDR3 length: 18 residues. Germline lookup yields CDR1 LGHNA and CDR2 YSLEER. The V gene end was trimmed by 1 base and the J gene end by 1 base; junction bases not matched to a gene: 8.